The 13 T cell receptor beta chains given below trace back to one sample, sequenced in a study of blood T cells in healthy people across ages. A sample-barcoded 5' primer and a J-beta primer mix were used in a second PCR of roughly 6 to 11 cycles. TCRdb re-called the 5' RACE reads with MiXCR, one entry per CDR3 protein. Of over 1,200,000 distinct CDR3 sequences in the sample, 45% to 70% are singletons; the top ten hold 6.5% to 8.5%. What was sequenced was blood. These receptors came from a young man in good health.

The V gene is TRBV28, the J gene TRBJ1-2, with TRBD1 matching 7 bases. The V and J ends lost 5 bases and 6 bases, in that order; junction bases with no gene match: 9. The CDR3 runs to 14 residues. Germline CDR1 reads MDHEN; CDR2 reads SYDVKM. Here the CDR3 reads CASSSTGTVHGYTF. In DNA, the CDR3 is TGTGCCAGCAGTAGTACCGGGACAGTTCATGGCTACACCTTC.

The rearrangement uses TRBV28 and TRBJ1-6; tentative D call: TRBD1 (6 bases). V dropped 6 bases and J dropped 8 bases, with 20 bases sitting between them. The germline CDR1 and CDR2 sequences are MDHEN and SYDVKM. The CDR3 runs to 16 residues. The chain's CDR3 is CASSLRSQGPDSPLHF. The CDR3 region has the DNA TGTGCCAGCAGCCTTCGCTCACAGGGACCTGATTCACCCCTCCACTTT.

The chain combines TRBV6-5 with TRBJ2-1; 8 bases fit TRBD2. V lost 6 bases, J lost 8 bases, and 21 bases stayed unmatched. Germline CDR1 and CDR2: MNHEY and SVGAGI. The CDR3 totals 18 residues. The CDR3 sequence is CASRNSLAGGLGGDEQFF. CDR3 in DNA: TGTGCCAGCAGGAACTCGCTGGCGGGAGGTCTCGGGGGGGATGAGCAGTTCTTC.

V is TRBV12-3 or TRBV12-4 and J is TRBJ2-1, with no clear D. This CDR3 has 12 amino acids. Trimming removed 6 bases at V and 8 bases at J, with 11 bases between. CDR3 sequence (DNA): TGTGCCAGCAGCTGGAATCCCCATGAGCAGTTCTTC. Its protein product is CASSWNPHEQFF.

This clonotype was picked up a small number of times. CDR3 amino acids: CASARQEETQYF. Here the CDR3 DNA reads TGTGCCAGCGCCCGTCAGGAGGAGACCCAGTACTTC. This chain joins TRBV12-3 or TRBV12-4 and TRBJ2-5, with D unclear. Trimming pared 8 bases from V and 5 bases from J, leaving 12 bases between. CDR3 size: 12 residues.

The V call is TRBV13, the J call TRBJ2-3; no clear D. The CDR3 length is 16 residues. CDR1 and CDR2 from the germline V gene are PRHDT and FYEKMQ (reference sequence). V dropped 2 bases and J dropped 2 bases, with 14 bases sitting between them. The chain's CDR3 is CASSLTQEPDTDTQYF. DNA for the CDR3: TGTGCCAGCAGCTTAACGCAGGAACCAGACACAGATACGCAGTATTTT.

The chain combines TRBV29-1 with TRBJ2-5; D might be TRBD1 (5 bases). The V end was cut by 2 bases, the J end by 0 bases, with 13 bases between. Germline assignment: CDR1 SQVTM and CDR2 ANQGSEA. The CDR3 length is 15 residues. This CDR3 is CSVETQGFYQETQYF. Written as DNA, the CDR3 is TGCAGCGTTGAAACCCAGGGTTTCTACCAAGAGACCCAGTACTTC.

This chain connects TRBV6-5 to TRBJ2-3; D gene ambiguous. CDR3 length: 15 amino acids. The germline CDR1 and CDR2 sequences are MNHEY and SVGAGI. The V end was cut by 0 bases, the J end by 5 bases, with 12 bases between. The CDR3 DNA sequence: TGTGCCAGCAGTTACTCCACGTCTTTGGTAGATACGCAGTATTTT. Protein sequence: CASSYSTSLVDTQYF.

This chain links TRBV6-5 with TRBJ1-1, with unresolved D. Germline CDR1 MNHEY, CDR2 SVGAGI. The CDR3 spans 14 residues. V was shortened by 5 bases and J by 0 bases, with 10 bases between the two germline ends. The CDR3 bases are TGTGCCAGCAGTGACGCCGACATGAACACTGAAGCTTTCTTT. Protein: CASSDADMNTEAFF.

V and J are TRBV7-2 and TRBJ2-7; no definite D call. Germline CDR1 and CDR2: SGHTA and FQGNSA. The CDR3 runs to 15 residues. V was clipped by 0 bases and J by 2 bases, with 11 bases between them. The CDR3 here is CASSLAPDTTYEQYF. CDR3 coding DNA: TGTGCCAGCAGCTTAGCCCCTGACACAACCTACGAGCAGTACTTC.

This clonotype was recorded only once. J is TRBJ2-3 and V is TRBV18; 12 bases match TRBD2. Germline CDR1 KGHSH, CDR2 LQKENI. V shed 2 bases and J 1 base; nucleotides not matched to a gene: 10. CDR3 length: 19 amino acids. CDR3 DNA sequence: TGTGCCAGCTCACCAAGAGTTCCTAGCGGGGGGGCCGGCACAGATACGCAGTATTTT. Its translation: CASSPRVPSGGAGTDTQYF.

The genes are TRBV5-1 and TRBJ2-1; no definite D call. The V and J ends lost 3 bases and 10 bases respectively, with 17 bases between them. CDR1 and CDR2 (germline): SGHRS, YFSETQ. The CDR3 consists of 14 residues. The CDR3 DNA reads TGCGCCAGCAGCTACCGGAGTGCTTCGAGCGAGCAGTTCTTC. It specifies CASSYRSASSEQFF.

The genes are TRBV3-1 and TRBJ1-4; a weak D match, TRBD1 (5 bases). This CDR3 contains 15 residues. Trimming removed 1 base from V and 7 bases from J, with 13 bases in between. CDR1 and CDR2 (germline): LGHDT, YNNKEL (reference sequence). Here the CDR3 reads CASSQAPGWVEKLFF. The CDR3, as DNA: TGTGCCAGCAGCCAAGCCCCAGGGTGGGTTGAAAAACTGTTTTTT.